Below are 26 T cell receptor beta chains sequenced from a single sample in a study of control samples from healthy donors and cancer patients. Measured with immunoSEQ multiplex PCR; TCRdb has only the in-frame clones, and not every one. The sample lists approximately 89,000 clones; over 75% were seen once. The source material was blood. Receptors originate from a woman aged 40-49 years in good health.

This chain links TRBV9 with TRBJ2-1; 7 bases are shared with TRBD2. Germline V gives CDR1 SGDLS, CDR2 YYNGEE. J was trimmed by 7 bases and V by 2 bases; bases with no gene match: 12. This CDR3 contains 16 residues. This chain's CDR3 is CASSVLGSGTGNEQFF. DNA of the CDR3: TGTGCCAGCAGCGTCTTGGGGAGCGGGACCGGGAATGAGCAGTTCTTC.

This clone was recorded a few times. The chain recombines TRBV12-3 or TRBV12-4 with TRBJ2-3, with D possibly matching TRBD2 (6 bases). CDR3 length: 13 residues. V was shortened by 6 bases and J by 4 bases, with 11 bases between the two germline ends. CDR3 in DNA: TGTGCCAGCAGCCGACTAGTCTCAGATACGCAGTATTTT. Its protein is CASSRLVSDTQYF.

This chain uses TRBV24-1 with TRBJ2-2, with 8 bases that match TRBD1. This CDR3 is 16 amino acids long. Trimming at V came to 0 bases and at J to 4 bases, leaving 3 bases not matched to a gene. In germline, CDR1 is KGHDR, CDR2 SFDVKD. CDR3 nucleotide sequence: TGTGCCACCAGTGATTTGGGACAGGGAACCACCGGGGAGCTGTTTTTT. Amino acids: CATSDLGQGTTGELFF.

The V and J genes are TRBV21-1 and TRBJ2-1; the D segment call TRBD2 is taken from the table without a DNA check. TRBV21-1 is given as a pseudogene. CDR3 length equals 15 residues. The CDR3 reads CASSNNRGLDNEQFF. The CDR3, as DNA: TGTGCCAGCAGCAACAACAGGGGACTAGACAATGAGCAGTTCTTC.

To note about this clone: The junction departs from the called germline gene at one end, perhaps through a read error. CDR3 sequence: CASSQDFDTEAFF. The CDR3 DNA reads as TGCGCCAGCAGCCAAGATTTCGACACCGAAGCTTTCTTT. The chain joins TRBV4-3 to TRBJ1-1; D not resolved. CDR1 is LGHNA and CDR2 is YSLEER in the germline V gene. CDR3 length equals 13 residues.

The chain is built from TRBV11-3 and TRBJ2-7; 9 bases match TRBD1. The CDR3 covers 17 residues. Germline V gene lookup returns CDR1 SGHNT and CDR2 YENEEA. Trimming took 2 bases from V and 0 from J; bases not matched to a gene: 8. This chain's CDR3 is CASSLLDRGGYSYEQYF. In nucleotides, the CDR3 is TGTGCCAGCAGCTTATTGGACAGGGGAGGCTACTCCTACGAGCAGTACTTC.

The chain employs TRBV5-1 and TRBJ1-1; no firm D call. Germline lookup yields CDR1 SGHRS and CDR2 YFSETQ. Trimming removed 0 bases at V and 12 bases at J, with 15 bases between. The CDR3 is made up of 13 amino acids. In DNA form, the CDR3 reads TGCGCCAGCAGCTTGGGACGGGCACCCGAAACTTTCTTT. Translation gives CASSLGRAPETFF.

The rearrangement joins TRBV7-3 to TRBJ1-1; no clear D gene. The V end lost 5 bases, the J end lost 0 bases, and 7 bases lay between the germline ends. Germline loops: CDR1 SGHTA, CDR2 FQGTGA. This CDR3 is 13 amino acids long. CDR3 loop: CASSQEMNTEAFF. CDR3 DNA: TGTGCCAGCAGCCAAGAGATGAACACTGAAGCTTTCTTT.

The CDR3 bases are TGTGCCAGCGTGGACGGACTCACTTACAATGAGCAGTTCTTC. It yields the protein CASVDGLTYNEQFF. The gene calls are TRBV5-6 and TRBJ2-1, with D possibly being TRBD2 (5 bases). This CDR3 spans 14 amino acids. V was cut by 7 bases and J by 4 bases, with 15 bases left in between. Germline CDR1 and CDR2: SGHDT and YYEEEE.

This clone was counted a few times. CDR3 region: CASSEPGPQHF. CDR3 DNA sequence: TGTGCCAGCAGTGAACCCGGGCCCCAGCATTTT. The chain joins TRBV6-1 to TRBJ1-5; D remains ambiguous. The germline V gene encodes CDR1 MNHNS and CDR2 SASEGT. This CDR3 is built from 11 residues. V was shortened by 2 bases and J by 9 bases, with 5 bases between the two germline ends.

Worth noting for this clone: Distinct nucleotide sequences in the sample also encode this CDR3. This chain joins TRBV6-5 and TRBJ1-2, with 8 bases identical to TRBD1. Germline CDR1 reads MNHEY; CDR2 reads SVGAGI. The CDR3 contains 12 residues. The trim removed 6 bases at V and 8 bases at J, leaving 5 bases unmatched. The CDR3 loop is CASRSGQGGYTF. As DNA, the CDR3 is TGTGCCAGCAGATCCGGACAGGGCGGCTACACCTTC.

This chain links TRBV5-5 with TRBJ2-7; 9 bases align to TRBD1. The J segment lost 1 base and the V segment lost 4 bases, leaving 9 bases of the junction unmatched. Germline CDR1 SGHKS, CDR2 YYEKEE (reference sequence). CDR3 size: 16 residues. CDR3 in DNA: TGTGCCAGCAGCGAACGCGGGACAGGGCTTTCCTACGAGCAGTACTTC. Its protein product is CASSERGTGLSYEQYF. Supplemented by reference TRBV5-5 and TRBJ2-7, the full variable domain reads DAGVTQSPTHLIKTRGQQVTLRCSPISGHKSVSWYQQVLGQGPQFIFQYYEKEERGRGNFPDRFSARQFPNYSSELNVNALLLGDSALYLCASSERGTGLSYEQYFGPGTRLTVT.

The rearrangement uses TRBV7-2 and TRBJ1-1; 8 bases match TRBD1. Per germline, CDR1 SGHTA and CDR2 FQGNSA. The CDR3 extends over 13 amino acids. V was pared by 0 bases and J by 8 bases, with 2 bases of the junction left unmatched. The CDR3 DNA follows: TGTGCCAGCAGCTTAGCGGGGGACAGGGAAGCTTTCTTT. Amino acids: CASSLAGDREAFF.

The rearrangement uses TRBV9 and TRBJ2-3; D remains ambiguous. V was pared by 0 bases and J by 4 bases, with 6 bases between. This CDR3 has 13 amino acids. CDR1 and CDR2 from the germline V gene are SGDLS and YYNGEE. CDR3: CASSVESADTQYF. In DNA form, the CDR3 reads TGTGCCAGCAGCGTAGAGTCGGCAGATACGCAGTATTTT. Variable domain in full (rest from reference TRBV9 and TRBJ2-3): DSGVTQTPKHLITATGQRVTLRCSPRSGDLSVYWYQQSLDQGLQFLIQYYNGEERAKGNILERFSAQQFPDLHSELNLSSLELGDSALYFCASSVESADTQYFGPGTRLTVL.

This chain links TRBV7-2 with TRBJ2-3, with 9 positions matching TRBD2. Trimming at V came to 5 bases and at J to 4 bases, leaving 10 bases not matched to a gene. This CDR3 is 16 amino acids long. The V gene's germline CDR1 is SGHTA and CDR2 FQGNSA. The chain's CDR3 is CASSPPGGGAPDTQYF. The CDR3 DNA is TGTGCCAGCAGCCCCCCTGGCGGGGGGGCGCCAGATACGCAGTATTTT. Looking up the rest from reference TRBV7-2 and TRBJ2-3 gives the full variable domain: GAGVSQSPSNKVTEKGKDVELRCDPISGHTALYWYRQSLGQGLEFLIYFQGNSAPDKSGLPSDRFSAERTGGSVSTLTIQRTQQEDSAVYLCASSPPGGGAPDTQYFGPGTRLTVL.

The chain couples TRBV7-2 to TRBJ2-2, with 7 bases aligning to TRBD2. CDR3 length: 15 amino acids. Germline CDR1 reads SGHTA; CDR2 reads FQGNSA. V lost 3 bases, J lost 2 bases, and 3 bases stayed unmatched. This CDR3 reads CASSLSGINTGELFF. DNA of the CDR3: TGTGCCAGCAGCTTGAGCGGGATTAACACCGGGGAGCTGTTTTTT.

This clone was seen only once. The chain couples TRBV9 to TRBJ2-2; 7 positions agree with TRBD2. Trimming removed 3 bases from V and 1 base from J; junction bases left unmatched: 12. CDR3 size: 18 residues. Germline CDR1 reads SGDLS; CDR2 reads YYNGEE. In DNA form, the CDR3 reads TGTGCCAGCAGCGACCCACCGGGAGCGGGGTTGAACACCGGGGAGCTGTTTTTT. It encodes CASSDPPGAGLNTGELFF.

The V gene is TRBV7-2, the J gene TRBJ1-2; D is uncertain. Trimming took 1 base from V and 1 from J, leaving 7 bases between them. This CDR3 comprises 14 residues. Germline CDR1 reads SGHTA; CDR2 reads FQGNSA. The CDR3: CASSLGRGNYGYTF. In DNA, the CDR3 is TGTGCCAGCAGCTTAGGCCGAGGTAACTATGGCTACACCTTC.

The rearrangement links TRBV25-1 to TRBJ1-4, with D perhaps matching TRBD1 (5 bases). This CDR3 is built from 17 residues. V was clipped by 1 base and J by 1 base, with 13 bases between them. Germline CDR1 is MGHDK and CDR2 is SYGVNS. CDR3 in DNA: TGTGCCAGCAGTGAATCAAAGGGGAAGGGAACTAATGAAAAACTGTTTTTT. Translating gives CASSESKGKGTNEKLFF.

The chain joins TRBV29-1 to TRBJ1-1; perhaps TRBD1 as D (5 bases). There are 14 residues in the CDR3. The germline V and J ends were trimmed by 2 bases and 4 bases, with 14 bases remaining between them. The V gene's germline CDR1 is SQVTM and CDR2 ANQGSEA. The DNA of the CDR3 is TGCAGCGTTGAAAGTAAGGGGTCTGTCACTGAAGCTTTCTTT. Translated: CSVESKGSVTEAFF.

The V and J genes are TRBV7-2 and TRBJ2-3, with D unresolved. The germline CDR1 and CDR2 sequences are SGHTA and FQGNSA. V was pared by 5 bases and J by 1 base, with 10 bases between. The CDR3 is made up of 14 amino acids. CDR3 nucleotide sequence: TGTGCCAGCAGCATCCAGCCTGGCACAGATACGCAGTATTTT. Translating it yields CASSIQPGTDTQYF.

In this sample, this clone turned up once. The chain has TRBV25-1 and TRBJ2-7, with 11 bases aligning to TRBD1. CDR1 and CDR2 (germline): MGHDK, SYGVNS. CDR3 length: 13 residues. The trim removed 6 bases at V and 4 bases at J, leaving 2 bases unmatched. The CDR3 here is CASSGQGAYEQYF. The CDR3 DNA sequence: TGTGCCAGCAGCGGACAGGGGGCTTACGAGCAGTACTTC.

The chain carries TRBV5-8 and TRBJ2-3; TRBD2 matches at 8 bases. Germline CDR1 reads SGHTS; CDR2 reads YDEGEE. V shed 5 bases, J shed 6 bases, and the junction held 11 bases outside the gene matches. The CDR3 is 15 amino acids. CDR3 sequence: CASRRSGGAADTQYF. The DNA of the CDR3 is TGTGCCAGCAGACGTTCGGGGGGGGCTGCCGATACGCAGTATTTT.

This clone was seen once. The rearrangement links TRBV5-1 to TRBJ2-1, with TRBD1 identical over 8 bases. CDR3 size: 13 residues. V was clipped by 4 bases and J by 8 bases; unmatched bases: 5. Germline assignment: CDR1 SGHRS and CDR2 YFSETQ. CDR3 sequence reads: CASSKGQGDEQFF. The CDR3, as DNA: TGCGCCAGCAGCAAAGGACAGGGCGATGAGCAGTTCTTC.

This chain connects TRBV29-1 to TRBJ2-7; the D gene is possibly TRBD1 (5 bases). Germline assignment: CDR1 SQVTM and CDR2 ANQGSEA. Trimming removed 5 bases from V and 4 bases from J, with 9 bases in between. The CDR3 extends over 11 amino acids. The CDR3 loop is CSVYQGYEQYF. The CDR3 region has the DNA TGCAGCGTTTATCAGGGTTACGAGCAGTACTTC.

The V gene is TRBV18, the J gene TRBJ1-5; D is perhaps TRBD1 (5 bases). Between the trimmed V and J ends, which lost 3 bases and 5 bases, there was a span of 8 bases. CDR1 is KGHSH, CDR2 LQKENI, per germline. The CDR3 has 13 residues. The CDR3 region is CASSPQGDQPQHF. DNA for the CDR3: TGTGCCAGCTCACCCCAGGGTGATCAGCCCCAGCATTTT. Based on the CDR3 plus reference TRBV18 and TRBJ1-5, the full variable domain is NAGVMQNPRHLVRRRGQEARLRCSPMKGHSHVYWYRQLPEEGLKFMVYLQKENIIDESGMPKERFSAEFPKEGPSILRIQQVVRGDSAAYFCASSPQGDQPQHFGDGTRLSIL.